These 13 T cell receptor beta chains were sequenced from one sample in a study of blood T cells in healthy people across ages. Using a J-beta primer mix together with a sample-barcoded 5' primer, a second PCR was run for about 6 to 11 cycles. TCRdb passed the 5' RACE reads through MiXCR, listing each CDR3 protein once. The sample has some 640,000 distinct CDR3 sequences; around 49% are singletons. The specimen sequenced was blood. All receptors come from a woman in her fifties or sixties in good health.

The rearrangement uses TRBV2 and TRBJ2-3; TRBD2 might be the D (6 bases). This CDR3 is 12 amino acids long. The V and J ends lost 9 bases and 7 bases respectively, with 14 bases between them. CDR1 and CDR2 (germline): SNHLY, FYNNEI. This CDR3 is CASGTGTYTQYF. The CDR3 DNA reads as TGTGCCAGTGGGACCGGGACTTATACGCAGTATTTT.

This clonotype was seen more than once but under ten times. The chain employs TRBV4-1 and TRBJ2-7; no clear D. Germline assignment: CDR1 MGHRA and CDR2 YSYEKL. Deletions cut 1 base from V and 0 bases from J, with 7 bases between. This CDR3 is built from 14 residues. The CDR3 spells CASSQGWGSYEQYF. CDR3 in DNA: TGCGCCAGCAGCCAAGGGTGGGGCTCCTACGAGCAGTACTTC.

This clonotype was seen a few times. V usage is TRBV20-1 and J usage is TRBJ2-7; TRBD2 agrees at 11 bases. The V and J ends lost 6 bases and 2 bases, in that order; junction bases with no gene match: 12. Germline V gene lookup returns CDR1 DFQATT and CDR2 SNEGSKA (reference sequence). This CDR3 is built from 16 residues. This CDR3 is CSADEPLAGETYEQYF. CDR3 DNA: TGCAGTGCGGACGAACCACTAGCGGGAGAAACCTACGAGCAGTACTTC.

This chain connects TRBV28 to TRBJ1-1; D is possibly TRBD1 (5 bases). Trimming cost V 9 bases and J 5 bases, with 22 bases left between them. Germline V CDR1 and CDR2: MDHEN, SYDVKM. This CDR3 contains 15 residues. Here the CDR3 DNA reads TGTGCCAGATTACACCTCCCGGGGGTACGGACTGAAGCTTTCTTT. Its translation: CARLHLPGVRTEAFF.

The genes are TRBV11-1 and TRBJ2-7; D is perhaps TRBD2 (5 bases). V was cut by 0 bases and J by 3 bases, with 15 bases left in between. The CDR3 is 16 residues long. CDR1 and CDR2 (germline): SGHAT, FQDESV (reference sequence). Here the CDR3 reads CASSLARGFPNYEQYF. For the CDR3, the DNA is TGTGCCAGCAGCTTAGCCCGCGGGTTCCCCAACTACGAGCAGTACTTC.

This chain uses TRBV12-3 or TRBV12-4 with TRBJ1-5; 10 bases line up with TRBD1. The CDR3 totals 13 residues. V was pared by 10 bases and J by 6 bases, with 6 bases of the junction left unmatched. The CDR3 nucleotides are TGTGCCACCGGGAGGGACAGGGGTCAGCCCCAGCATTTT. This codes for CATGRDRGQPQHF.

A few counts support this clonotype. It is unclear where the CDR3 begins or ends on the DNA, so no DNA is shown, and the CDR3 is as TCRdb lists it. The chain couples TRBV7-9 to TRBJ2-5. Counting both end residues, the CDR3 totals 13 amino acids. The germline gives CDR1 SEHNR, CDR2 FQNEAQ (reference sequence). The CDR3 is CASSFGPGETQYF.

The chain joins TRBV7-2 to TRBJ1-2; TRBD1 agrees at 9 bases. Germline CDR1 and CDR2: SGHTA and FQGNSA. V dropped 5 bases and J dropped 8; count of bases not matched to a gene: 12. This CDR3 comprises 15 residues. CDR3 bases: TGTGCCAGCAGCCCGTCCCGGGACAGGGCAGGCGGCTACACCTTC. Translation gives CASSPSRDRAGGYTF.

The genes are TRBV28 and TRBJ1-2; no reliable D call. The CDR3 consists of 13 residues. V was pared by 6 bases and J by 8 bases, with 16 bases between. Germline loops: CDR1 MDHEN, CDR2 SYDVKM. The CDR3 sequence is CASSLPHGRGYTF. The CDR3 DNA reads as TGTGCCAGCAGCCTCCCACACGGACGGGGCTACACCTTC.

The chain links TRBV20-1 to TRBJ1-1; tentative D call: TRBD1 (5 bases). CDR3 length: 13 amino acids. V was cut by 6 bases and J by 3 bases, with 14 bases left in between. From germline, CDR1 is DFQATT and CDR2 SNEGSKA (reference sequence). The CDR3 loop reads CSARKGPDTEAFF. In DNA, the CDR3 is TGCAGTGCCAGAAAGGGGCCGGACACTGAAGCTTTCTTT.

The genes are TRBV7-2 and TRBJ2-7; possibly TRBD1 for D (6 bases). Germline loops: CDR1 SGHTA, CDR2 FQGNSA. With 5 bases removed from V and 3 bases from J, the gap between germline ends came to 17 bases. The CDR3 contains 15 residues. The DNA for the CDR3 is TGTGCCAGCAGCACAGCAGGGGCCCCCAACTACGAGCAGTACTTC. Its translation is CASSTAGAPNYEQYF.

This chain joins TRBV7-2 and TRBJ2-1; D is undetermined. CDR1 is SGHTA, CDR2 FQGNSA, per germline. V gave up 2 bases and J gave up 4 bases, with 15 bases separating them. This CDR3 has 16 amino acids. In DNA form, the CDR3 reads TGTGCCAGCAGCTTACAAACCCAGCGACCTTACAATGAGCAGTTCTTC. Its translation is CASSLQTQRPYNEQFF.

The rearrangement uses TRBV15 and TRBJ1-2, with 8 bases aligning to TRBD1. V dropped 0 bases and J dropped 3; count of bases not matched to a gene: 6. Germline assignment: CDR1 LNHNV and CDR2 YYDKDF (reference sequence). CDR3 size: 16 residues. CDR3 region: CATSRDDPGGYYGYTF. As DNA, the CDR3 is TGTGCCACCAGCAGAGATGATCCAGGGGGCTACTATGGCTACACCTTC.